Listed below are T cell receptor beta chains from one sample, sequenced in a study of T cell changes during pregnancy in multiple sclerosis. Method: immunoSEQ multiplex PCR; TCRdb's copy keeps in-frame clones and lacks some. Of 40,000 or so clones in the sample, 70% to 90% were seen once. The sample was CD8+ T cells from peripheral blood mononuclear cells, taken in the first trimester of pregnancy. The receptors were gathered from a female donor with multiple sclerosis, enrolled in a pregnancy study. The CDR3 runs from the conserved cysteine through the conserved F or W. The D gene is left open where the match is weak. The size entry is marked missing in some rows and otherwise reads once, few, many or a size class.

TRBJ2-1,TRBD2,-,TRBV9,TGTGCCAGCAGCGTAAAGGCGGGGGGGTACAATGAGCAGTTCTTC,CASSVKAGGYNEQFF
TRBJ2-3,TRBD2,-,TRBV7-9,TGTGCCAGCAGCGCGCCCCTAGCGGGGATGACAGATACGCAGTATTTT,CASSAPLAGMTDTQYF
TRBJ2-4,-,-,TRBV7-8,TGTGCCAGCAGACCAAGAGGGAGGGGGGCTACCAAAAACATTCAGTACTTC,CASRPRGRGATKNIQYF
TRBJ2-7,TRBD1,-,TRBV5-1,TGCGCCAGCAGCTACGGGACAGGATCCTACGAGCAGTACTTC,CASSYGTGSYEQYF
TRBJ1-1,TRBD1,-,TRBV5-4,TGTGCCAGCAGCCCCCTCAGTGGTCCGGGACAGGGGGTGGGTGAAGCTTTCTTT,CASSPLSGPGQGVGEAFF
TRBJ2-7,-,-,TRBV4-3,TGCGCCAGCAGCCAAGATGGGGGACATACTTGGGAGCAGTACTTC,CASSQDGGHTWEQYF
TRBJ1-1,-,-,TRBV9,TGTGCCAGCAGCGTAGCCGCCCTAGGGCGGGGCCGTGAAGCTTTCTTT,CASSVAALGRGREAFF
TRBJ2-3,-,-,TRBV27,TGTGCCAGCAGTTTGAGAACTTTTGGCACAGATACGCAGTATTTT,CASSLRTFGTDTQYF
TRBJ2-3,TRBD1,-,TRBV19,TGTGCCAGTAGTATAGCCCCGGGACAGGGTTCAGATACGCAGTATTTT,CASSIAPGQGSDTQYF
TRBJ2-2,-,-,TRBV5-4,TGTGCCAGCAGCATTCTAGGCACCGGGGAGCTGTTTTTT,CASSILGTGELFF
TRBJ2-7,TRBD2,-,TRBV9,TGTGCCAGCAGCCCGGACGTAGCGGGGGGGCGTTACGAGCAGTACTTC,CASSPDVAGGRYEQYF
TRBJ1-3,TRBD1,once,TRBV2,TGTGCCAGCAGTGAAGCGCCGGGACAGAGTATTTTGCGAAACACCATATATTTT,CASSEAPGQSILRNTIYF
TRBJ1-2,-,-,TRBV27,TGTGCCAGCAGTTTAGGAGTGGCAGGGGTAGGCTACACCTTC,CASSLGVAGVGYTF
TRBJ2-3,-,-,TRBV4-1,TGCGCCAGCAGCCAAGATCGGGGGGCTAGCACAGATACGCAGTATTTT,CASSQDRGASTDTQYF
TRBJ2-5,TRBD2,-,TRBV27,TGTGCCAGCAGTTTAAGTGGGGGGGTAGGAGAGACCCAGTACTTC,CASSLSGGVGETQYF
TRBJ1-1,-,-,TRBV10-3,TGTGCCATCAGTGATGAGGTGGACACTGAAGCTTTCTTT,CAISDEVDTEAFF
TRBJ2-3,TRBD2,medium-sized,TRBV6-1,TGTGCCAGCAGTGGACTAGCGGGGGGCTCAGATACGCAGTATTTT,CASSGLAGGSDTQYF
TRBJ2-1,-,-,TRBV10-3,TGTGCCATCAGAGACCAGGGGTCCGGGCAACATTTGCAGTTCTTC,CAIRDQGSGQHLQFF
TRBJ1-2,-,-,TRBV9,TGTGCCAGCGGAGGGGACTATGGCTACACCTTC,CASGGDYGYTF
TRBJ1-1,-,once,TRBV6-5,TGTGCCAGCAGCCCCGGGGTTGTTGTGAACACTGAAGCTTTCTTT,CASSPGVVVNTEAFF
TRBJ2-7,TRBD1,-,TRBV23-1,TGCGCCAGCAGTCAACCTATTGGACAGGGAGGCTCCTACGAGCAGTACTTC,CASSQPIGQGGSYEQYF
TRBJ2-7,-,once,TRBV9,TGTGCCAGCAGCGTAGAGGGGCAGCCCTCCTACGAGCAGTACTTC,CASSVEGQPSYEQYF
TRBJ2-2,TRBD2,-,TRBV15,TGTGCCACCAGCAGAGACCCAGCGGGGGGGTTCGGGGAGCTGTTTTTT,CATSRDPAGGFGELFF
TRBJ1-5,-,-,TRBV19,TGTGCCAGTAGTCCTGAGGAGGGGCGATGGGATCAGCCCCAGCATTTT,CASSPEEGRWDQPQHF
TRBJ2-1,-,-,TRBV27,TGTGCCAGCAGTTTATTAGGGAGTGAGCAGTTCTTC,CASSLLGSEQFF
TRBJ2-5,TRBD2,-,TRBV27,TGTGCCAGCAGTTTATTTCCGGGACTAGCGGGGTCCGAAGGGGAGACCCAGTACTTC,CASSLFPGLAGSEGETQYF
TRBJ2-5,-,-,TRBV9,TGTGCCAGCAGCGTAGGGGAGGGGGAGCAAGAGACCCAGTACTTC,CASSVGEGEQETQYF
TRBJ1-2,-,-,TRBV27,TGTGCCAGCAGCCCCTCGGGGGGGGGCGATTATGGCTACACCTTC,CASSPSGGGDYGYTF
TRBJ1-6,-,-,TRBV4-3,TGCGCCAGCAGCCAAAGGGACACGAGCTCCTATAATTCACCCCTCCACTTT,CASSQRDTSSYNSPLHF
TRBJ1-2,-,once,TRBV6-5,TGTGCCAGCAGTAGGGACACCTACTATGGCTACACCTTC,CASSRDTYYGYTF
TRBJ2-7,-,-,TRBV27,TGTGCCAGCAGTCCACGCCGAGGGTACGAGCAGTACTTC,CASSPRRGYEQYF
TRBJ2-3,TRBD2,-,TRBV7-8,TGTGCCAGCAGCCCCGGCCTAGCGGGTGGCAGAGATACGCAGTATTTT,CASSPGLAGGRDTQYF
TRBJ2-5,-,few,TRBV6-5,TGTGCCAGCAGTTACGCACTAGTAAGGGAGACCCAGTACTTC,CASSYALVRETQYF
TRBJ2-7,TRBD2,-,TRBV4-3,TGCGCCAGCAGCCAAGAAGCTAGCGGAGACTACGAGCAGTACTTC,CASSQEASGDYEQYF
TRBJ2-6,-,-,TRBV7-9,TGTGCCAGCAGCTTATTCCCAGTCCTGACTTTC,CASSLFPVLTF
TRBJ2-1,-,-,TRBV9,TGTGCCAGCAGCGTAGCCGTCGGGGTTAATGAGCAGTTCTTC,CASSVAVGVNEQFF
TRBJ1-2,-,-,TRBV25-1,TGTGCCAGCAGTGGCCCCATACAGGGAGCCAACTATGGCTACACCTTC,CASSGPIQGANYGYTF
TRBJ1-1,TRBD1,-,TRBV6-1,TGTGCCAGCAGCGTGGACAGGGGGGGGATCACTGAAGCTTTCTTT,CASSVDRGGITEAFF
TRBJ1-2,TRBD1,-,TRBV7-8,TGTGCCAGCAGCCCCGAAGTCAACAGGGGGGACTATGGCTACACCTTC,CASSPEVNRGDYGYTF
TRBJ1-1,-,-,TRBV30,TGTGCCTGGAGTGAGCTTCGGAACACTGAAGCTTTCTTT,CAWSELRNTEAFF
TRBJ2-3,TRBD2,-,TRBV7-6,TGTGCCAGCAGCTTACGGGGGGGGACAGATACGCAGTATTTT,CASSLRGGTDTQYF
TRBJ1-3,-,-,TRBV5-1,TGCGCCAGCAGCCCACGTTATGAAATACAGGGCTCTGGAAACACCATATATTTT,CASSPRYEIQGSGNTIYF
TRBJ2-7,-,-,TRBV19,TGTGCCAGTAGTATTGGGACAAGTTTCTCCTACGAGCAGTACTTC,CASSIGTSFSYEQYF
TRBJ2-2,TRBD1,-,TRBV2,TGTGCCAGCAGTGACAGGGGGCATCGGGGCACCGGGGAGCTGTTTTTT,CASSDRGHRGTGELFF
TRBJ2-3,TRBD2,-,TRBV7-2,TGTGCCAGCAGCCCGAGACTAGCGGGGGGCCGGGACACAGATACGCAGTATTTT,CASSPRLAGGRDTDTQYF
TRBJ2-7,TRBD1,-,TRBV9,TGTGCCAGCAGCGCTGACAGGGGGCCAAACCACGAGCAGTACTTC,CASSADRGPNHEQYF
TRBJ2-1,TRBD2,-,TRBV5-1,TGCGCCAGCAGCCTGACTAGCGGGGGCTACAATGAGCAGTTCTTC,CASSLTSGGYNEQFF
TRBJ1-1,-,-,TRBV12-5,TGTGCTAGTGGTTTGCCCAACACCCACACTGAAGCTTTCTTT,CASGLPNTHTEAFF
TRBJ2-2,TRBD2,-,TRBV29-1,TGCAGCGTCGAGGCCGGGGGGATTTCCGGGGAGCTGTTTTTT,CSVEAGGISGELFF
TRBJ1-2,TRBD1,-,TRBV19,TGTGCCAGTAGTGCCACAGGGGTTTCGGCCTATGGCTACACCTTC,CASSATGVSAYGYTF
TRBJ2-5,-,-,TRBV9,TGTGCCAGCAGCCCCCCCGGGCAAGAGACCCAGTACTTC,CASSPPGQETQYF
TRBJ1-2,-,once,TRBV27,TGTGCCAGCAGTTTTGACAGTTTTGGCCCCAACTATGGCTACACCTTC,CASSFDSFGPNYGYTF